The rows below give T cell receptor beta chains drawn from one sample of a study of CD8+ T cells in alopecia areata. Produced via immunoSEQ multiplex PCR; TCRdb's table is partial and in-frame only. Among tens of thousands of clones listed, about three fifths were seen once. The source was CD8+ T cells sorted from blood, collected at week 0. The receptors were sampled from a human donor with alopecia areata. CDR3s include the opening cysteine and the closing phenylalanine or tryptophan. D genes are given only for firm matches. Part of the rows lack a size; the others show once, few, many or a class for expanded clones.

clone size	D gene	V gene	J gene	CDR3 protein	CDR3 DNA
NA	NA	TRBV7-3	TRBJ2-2	CASSLTTPLLNTGELFF	TGTGCCAGCAGCTTAACGACACCGCTCCTGAACACCGGGGAGCTGTTTTTT
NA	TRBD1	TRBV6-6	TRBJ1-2	CASTLSGQANYGYTF	TGTGCCAGCACCCTCTCAGGACAGGCCAACTATGGCTACACCTTC
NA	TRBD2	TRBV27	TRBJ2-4	CASSLGVGLAGGVAKNIQYF	TGTGCCAGCAGTTTAGGGGTCGGACTAGCGGGGGGCGTAGCCAAAAACATTCAGTACTTC
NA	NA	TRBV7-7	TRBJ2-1	CASSLGAGVPPSEQFF	TGTGCCAGCAGCTTAGGGGCCGGGGTACCCCCCAGTGAGCAGTTCTTC
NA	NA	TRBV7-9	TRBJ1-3	CASSSYREGNTIYF	TGTGCCAGCAGCTCCTACAGGGAGGGAAACACCATATATTTT
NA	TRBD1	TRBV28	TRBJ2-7	CASTPTGATSYEQYF	TGTGCCAGCACCCCAACAGGGGCGACCTCCTACGAGCAGTACTTC
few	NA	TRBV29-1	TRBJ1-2	CSVPGQGGYTF	TGCAGCGTCCCGGGACAAGGGGGCTACACCTTC
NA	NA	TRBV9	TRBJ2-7	CASSVAGDPTYEQYF	TGTGCCAGCAGCGTAGCGGGAGACCCCACCTACGAGCAGTACTTC
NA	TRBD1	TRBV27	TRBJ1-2	CASSLAGRGHGYTF	TGTGCCAGCAGTCTCGCGGGGAGGGGGCATGGCTACACCTTC
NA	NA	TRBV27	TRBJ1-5	CASSYGAEDQPQHF	TGTGCCAGCAGTTACGGTGCAGAGGATCAGCCCCAGCATTTT
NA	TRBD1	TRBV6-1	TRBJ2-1	CASSDSDRGEQFF	TGTGCCAGCAGTGACTCGGACAGGGGTGAGCAGTTCTTC
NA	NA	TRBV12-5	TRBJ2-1	CASGLIGGEQFF	TGTGCTAGTGGTTTGATCGGGGGCGAGCAGTTCTTC